The 15 T cell receptor beta chains below were found in one sample sequenced in a study of lymphopenia after photon versus proton radiotherapy. Profiled with immunoSEQ multiplex PCR; TCRdb holds only in-frame clones, not every one. There are more than 35,000 clones in the sample; around 85% occur only once, and around 2.7% lies in the top ten. The specimen comprised peripheral blood, sampled from a patient treated with photon-based radiotherapy. The receptors here all came from a man in his forties or fifties with gastric cancer.

This chain links TRBV6-5 with TRBJ2-2, with D possibly TRBD2 on 5 matching bases. The V gene's germline CDR1 is MNHEY and CDR2 SVGAGI. The V end was cut by 6 bases, the J end by 7 bases, with 12 bases between. The CDR3 sequence is 13 residues long. The DNA of the CDR3 is TGTGCCAGCAGGAATGACGGGAACGGGGAGCTGTTTTTT. Its protein is CASRNDGNGELFF.

This chain joins TRBV11-2 and TRBJ2-5, with a possible D match to TRBD1 (5 bases). The CDR3 has 13 amino acids. Germline loops: CDR1 SGHAT, CDR2 FQNNGV. Trimming left V 2 bases short and J 7 bases short, with 11 bases between. The DNA for the CDR3 is TGTGCCAGCAGCTTATACCAGGGTGGGACCCAGTACTTC. Its protein is CASSLYQGGTQYF.

V gene TRBV6-4 combines with J gene TRBJ2-3; TRBD2 matches 11 bases. In germline, CDR1 is MRHNA, CDR2 SNTAGT. The junction had 9 bases not matched to a gene; V was cut back by 6 bases and J by 4 bases. This CDR3 comprises 16 residues. The CDR3 is CASSRVSGRGSDTQYF. The CDR3 DNA follows: TGTGCCAGCAGCCGCGTTAGCGGGAGGGGATCAGATACGCAGTATTTT.

V and J are TRBV11-2 and TRBJ2-5; possible D gene TRBD1, 5 bases. This CDR3 spans 13 amino acids. V was trimmed by 1 base and J by 4 bases, leaving 7 bases between them. Germline assignment: CDR1 SGHAT and CDR2 FQNNGV. CDR3 bases: TGTGCCAGCAGCTTAGGACAGTTAGAGACCCAGTACTTC. Its translation is CASSLGQLETQYF.

The chain recombines TRBV9 with TRBJ2-3; 10 bases line up with TRBD2. Germline assignment: CDR1 SGDLS and CDR2 YYNGEE. With V trimmed by 3 bases and J by 4 bases, 11 bases remained unmatched. The CDR3 covers 17 residues. The CDR3 here is CASSDSSGRGPPDTQYF. The CDR3 DNA reads TGTGCCAGCAGCGATTCAAGCGGGAGGGGTCCCCCAGATACGCAGTATTTT.

The chain links TRBV7-8 to TRBJ2-7, with unresolved D. The V end was cut by 4 bases, the J end by 2 bases, with 12 bases between. Germline V gene lookup returns CDR1 SGHVS and CDR2 FQNEAQ. The CDR3 contains 14 residues. CDR3 sequence: CASSSDGSPYEQYF. CDR3 nucleotides: TGTGCCAGCAGCTCGGACGGATCCCCCTACGAGCAGTACTTC.

The chain recombines TRBV12-5 with TRBJ2-1; 7 bases agree with TRBD2. CDR1 and CDR2 from the germline V gene are LGHNT and FRNRAP. Losses at the gene ends were 6 bases for V and 0 bases for J; bases not matched to a gene: 5. The CDR3 length is 15 residues. This CDR3 is CASGLKRDSYNEQFF. For the CDR3, the DNA is TGTGCTAGTGGCCTTAAGCGGGACTCCTACAATGAGCAGTTCTTC.

The V gene is TRBV28, the J gene TRBJ2-7, with 12 bases aligning to TRBD2. The CDR3 contains 18 residues. From germline, CDR1 is MDHEN and CDR2 SYDVKM. The ends lost 7 bases at V and 4 bases at J; junction bases unmatched: 17. This CDR3 reads CASNSKWASGRGRYEQYF. The CDR3 DNA is TGTGCCAGCAACTCGAAGTGGGCTAGCGGGAGGGGGCGGTACGAGCAGTACTTC. The entire variable domain, with the rest obtained from reference TRBV28 and TRBJ2-7, is as follows: DVKVTQSSRYLVKRTGEKVFLECVQDMDHENMFWYRQDPGLGLRLIYFSYDVKMKEKGDIPEGYSVSREKKERFSLILESASTNQTSMYLCASNSKWASGRGRYEQYFGPGTRLTVT.

DNA of the CDR3: TGTGCCAGCAGTGAGACAAGGAGGTATGGCTACACCTTC. Residues: CASSETRRYGYTF. This chain connects TRBV2 to TRBJ1-2, with unresolved D. This CDR3 comprises 13 residues. Germline V lookup: CDR1 SNHLY, CDR2 FYNNEI. Trimming pared 3 bases from V and 5 bases from J, leaving 10 bases between.

This clone was observed once. CDR3 DNA: TGTGCCAGCACCATCCCGTGGACGCACGAGCAGTACTTC. Translating gives CASTIPWTHEQYF. V usage is TRBV6-5 and J usage is TRBJ2-5, with D unclear. The J call is doubtful: the DNA matches TRBJ2-7 better. The CDR3 runs 13 residues. Germline CDR1 is MNHEY and CDR2 is SVGAGI.

J is TRBJ1-2 and V is TRBV5-6; TRBD1 matches at 8 bases. Germline V gene sequence: CDR1 SGHDT, CDR2 YYEEEE. The CDR3 is 16 amino acids. Losses at the gene ends were 2 bases for V and 0 bases for J; bases not matched to a gene: 6. For the CDR3, the DNA is TGTGCCAGCAGCTTTCGGACAGGGAGAGCTAACTATGGCTACACCTTC. Amino acid sequence: CASSFRTGRANYGYTF.

The gene calls are TRBV11-3 and TRBJ2-3; 10 bases map to TRBD1. This CDR3 is built from 16 residues. V was clipped by 4 bases and J by 0 bases; unmatched bases: 4. Per germline, CDR1 SGHNT and CDR2 YENEEA. Written as DNA, the CDR3 is TGTGCCAGCAGCTCCGGACAGGGGGGAAGCACAGATACGCAGTATTTT. This gives the protein CASSSGQGGSTDTQYF. The variable domain in full, with the rest retrieved from reference TRBV11-3 and TRBJ2-3, is EAGVVQSPRYKIIEKKQPVAFWCNPISGHNTLYWYLQNLGQGPELLIRYENEEAVDDSQLPKDRFSAERLKGVDSTLKIQPAELGDSAVYLCASSSGQGGSTDTQYFGPGTRLTVL.

The V call is TRBV6-1, the J call TRBJ2-3; 15 positions agree with TRBD2. The CDR3 totals 15 residues. Germline values: CDR1 MNHNS, CDR2 SASEGT. The V segment lost 8 bases and the J segment 4 bases; nucleotides outside the gene matches: 4. CDR3 region: CASSGLAGGSDTQYF. As DNA, the CDR3 is TGTGCCAGCTCGGGACTAGCGGGAGGTTCAGATACGCAGTATTTT.

The chain recombines TRBV29-1 with TRBJ2-7; TRBD1 aligns across 7 bases. Trimming at V came to 2 bases and at J to 2 bases, leaving 9 bases not matched to a gene. Germline CDR1 is SQVTM and CDR2 is ANQGSEA. The CDR3 contains 15 residues. The CDR3 sequence is CSVERSTGLTYEQYF. The CDR3 nucleotides read TGCAGCGTTGAAAGGTCGACAGGGCTCACCTACGAGCAGTACTTC.

This sequence joins TRBV28 and TRBJ2-3; D gene unclear. The CDR3 consists of 16 residues. Germline V gives CDR1 MDHEN, CDR2 SYDVKM. Trimming took off 3 bases at V and 0 bases at J, with 13 bases between the two ends. In nucleotides, the CDR3 is TGTGCCAGCAGTTTTCGGATTTACGGTAGCACAGATACGCAGTATTTT. It encodes CASSFRIYGSTDTQYF.